The rows below give T cell receptor beta chains drawn from one sample of a study of T cell changes during pregnancy in multiple sclerosis. Here immunoSEQ multiplex PCR was the method, and the copy in TCRdb shows in-frame clones only, minus some. Among around 70,000 clones listed, 92% were seen once. Specimen: peripheral blood, collected in the first trimester of pregnancy. These TCRs come from a female donor in good health, enrolled as a control in a pregnancy study. Both conserved end residues are trimmed from each CDR3. The order of the fields is V gene, J gene, CDR3 protein.

>TRBV6-5|TRBJ1-3
ASSSGVEGNTIY
>TRBV7-9|TRBJ2-3
ASSTRGREVIDTQY
>TRBV9|TRBJ2-1
ASSTTGSVYNEQF
>TRBV6-5|TRBJ2-1
ASSLTSGEFNEQF
>TRBV19|TRBJ2-3
ASTPALSSTDTQY
>TRBV19|TRBJ2-7
ASSQDRDRVGEQY
>TRBV15|TRBJ1-3
ATSTTVSGNTIY
>TRBV25-1|TRBJ2-5
ASSDLTQVQETQY
>TRBV28|TRBJ2-3
ASSFAAGGTDTQY
>TRBV11-3|TRBJ2-1
ASSLIGGSAYNEQF
>TRBV6-6|TRBJ2-7
ASSYGTSSYEQY
>TRBV28|TRBJ2-7
ASSSPRKGSYEQY
>TRBV28|TRBJ1-1
ASTPGGMGVEAF
>TRBV28|TRBJ2-5
ASRHQGLQETQY
>TRBV7-2|TRBJ2-1
ASSSGTGDYNEQF
>TRBV18|TRBJ2-1
ASSPIQLAGDEQF
>TRBV29-1|TRBJ2-1
SVEGTSGGNENEQF